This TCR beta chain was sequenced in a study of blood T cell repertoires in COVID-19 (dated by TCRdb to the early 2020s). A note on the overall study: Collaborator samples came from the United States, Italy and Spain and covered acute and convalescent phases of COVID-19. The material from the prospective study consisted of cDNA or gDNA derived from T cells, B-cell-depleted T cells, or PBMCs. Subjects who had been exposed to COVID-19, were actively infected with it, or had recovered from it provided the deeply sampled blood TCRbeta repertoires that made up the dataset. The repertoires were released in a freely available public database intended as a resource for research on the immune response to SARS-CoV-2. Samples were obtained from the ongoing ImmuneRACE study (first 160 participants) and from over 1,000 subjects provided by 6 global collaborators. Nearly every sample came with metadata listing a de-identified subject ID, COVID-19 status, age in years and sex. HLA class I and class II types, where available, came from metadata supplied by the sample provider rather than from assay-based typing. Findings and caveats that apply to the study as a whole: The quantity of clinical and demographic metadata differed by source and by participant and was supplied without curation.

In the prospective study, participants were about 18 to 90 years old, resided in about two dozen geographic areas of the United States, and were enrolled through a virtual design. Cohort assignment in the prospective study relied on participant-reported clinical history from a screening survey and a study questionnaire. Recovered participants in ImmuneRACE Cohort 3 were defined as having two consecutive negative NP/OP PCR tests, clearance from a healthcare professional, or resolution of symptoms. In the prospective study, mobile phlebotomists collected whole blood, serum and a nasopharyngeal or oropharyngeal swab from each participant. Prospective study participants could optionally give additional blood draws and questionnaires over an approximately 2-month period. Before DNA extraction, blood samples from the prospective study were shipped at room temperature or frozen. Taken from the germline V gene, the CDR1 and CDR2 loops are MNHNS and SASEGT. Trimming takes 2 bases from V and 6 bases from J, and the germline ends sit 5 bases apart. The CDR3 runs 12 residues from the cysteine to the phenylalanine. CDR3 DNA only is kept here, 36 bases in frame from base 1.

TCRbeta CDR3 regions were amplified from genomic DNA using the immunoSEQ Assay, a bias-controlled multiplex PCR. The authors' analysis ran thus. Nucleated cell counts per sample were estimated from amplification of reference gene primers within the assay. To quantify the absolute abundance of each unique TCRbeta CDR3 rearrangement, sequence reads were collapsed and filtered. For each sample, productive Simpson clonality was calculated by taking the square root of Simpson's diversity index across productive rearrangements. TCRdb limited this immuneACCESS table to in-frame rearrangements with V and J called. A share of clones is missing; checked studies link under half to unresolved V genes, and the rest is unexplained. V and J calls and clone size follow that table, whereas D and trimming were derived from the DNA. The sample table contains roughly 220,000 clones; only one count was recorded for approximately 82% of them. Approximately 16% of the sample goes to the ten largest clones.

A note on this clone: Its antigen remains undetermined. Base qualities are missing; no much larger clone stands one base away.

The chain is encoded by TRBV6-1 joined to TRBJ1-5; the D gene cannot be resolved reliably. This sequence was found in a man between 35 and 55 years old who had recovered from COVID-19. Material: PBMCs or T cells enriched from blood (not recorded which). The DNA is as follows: TGTGCCAGCAGTGAATCGAGTCAGCCCCAGCATTTT. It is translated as CASSESSQPQHF.